These T cell receptor beta chains were read from a single sample in a study of shared clonotypes between healthy human individuals. Profiling relied on immunoSEQ multiplex PCR, and the TCRdb table lists in-frame clones only, not all of them. Here the sample spans about 1.4 million clones, roughly 96% being singletons. The sequenced material came from naive CD4+ T cells sorted from blood. These receptors were collected from a man in his thirties or forties in good health. The CDR3 runs from the conserved cysteine through the conserved F or W. A D gene is named only where the DNA matches it firmly.

J: TRBJ2-7
D: TRBD2
V: TRBV18
CDR3: CASSPPQLAGSVEQYF
DNA: TGTGCCAGCTCACCACCTCAACTAGCGGGATCCGTGGAGCAGTACTTC

J: TRBJ2-3
D: -
V: TRBV18
CDR3: CASSRTVPGPRVGSLTDTQYF
DNA: TGTGCCAGCTCACGGACAGTCCCGGGACCCCGCGTCGGGAGCTTAACAGATACGCAGTATTTT

J: TRBJ1-5
D: -
V: TRBV18
CDR3: CASSETVGLSNQPQHF
DNA: TGTGCCAGCTCAGAAACGGTAGGGTTGAGCAATCAGCCCCAGCATTTT

J: TRBJ2-5
D: TRBD2
V: TRBV10-3
CDR3: CAISASGNKETQYF
DNA: TGTGCCATCTCGGCTAGCGGCAATAAAGAGACCCAGTACTTC

J: TRBJ2-7
D: TRBD1
V: TRBV9
CDR3: CASSVAPTGIYEQYF
DNA: TGTGCCAGCAGCGTAGCCCCGACAGGGATCTACGAGCAGTACTTC

J: TRBJ2-2
D: TRBD2
V: TRBV9
CDR3: CASSAEAGGPAGELFF
DNA: TGTGCCAGCAGCGCAGAAGCGGGAGGGCCTGCCGGGGAGCTGTTTTTT

J: TRBJ1-5
D: -
V: TRBV4-1
CDR3: CASSQDPRSLPQHF
DNA: TGCGCCAGCAGCCAAGATCCGAGGTCACTGCCCCAGCATTTT

J: TRBJ2-7
D: -
V: TRBV7-9
CDR3: CASSKGTTSYHEQYF
DNA: TGTGCCAGCAGCAAAGGGACGACGTCCTACCACGAGCAGTACTTC

J: TRBJ1-3
D: TRBD1
V: TRBV6-5
CDR3: CASSYSWDRQGNTIYF
DNA: TGTGCCAGCAGTTACTCGTGGGACAGACAAGGAAACACCATATATTTT

J: TRBJ2-7
D: -
V: TRBV6-6
CDR3: CASSRTGTYEQYF
DNA: TGTGCCAGCAGTCGAACAGGGACCTACGAGCAGTACTTC

J: TRBJ1-2
D: -
V: TRBV5-4
CDR3: CASSPGQNRESTYGYTF
DNA: TGTGCCAGCAGCCCCGGACAGAACCGCGAGTCAACCTATGGCTACACCTTC

J: TRBJ2-7
D: -
V: TRBV27
CDR3: CASSYAGASDSYEQYF
DNA: TGTGCCAGCAGTTACGCAGGGGCATCAGACTCCTACGAGCAGTACTTC

J: TRBJ1-4
D: -
V: TRBV18
CDR3: CASSPPGGPSYNEKLFF
DNA: TGTGCCAGCTCACCACCGGGGGGGCCCAGTTATAATGAAAAACTGTTTTTT

J: TRBJ1-6
D: -
V: TRBV6-5
CDR3: CASSLAGGNSPLHF
DNA: TGTGCCAGCAGTTTGGCGGGCGGGAATTCACCCCTCCACTTT

J: TRBJ1-3
D: -
V: TRBV15
CDR3: CATSTRPRTTSGNTIYF
DNA: TGTGCCACCAGCACCAGGCCTAGAACGACCTCTGGAAACACCATATATTTT